The sequence of this TCR beta chain was determined in a study of T cell responses to AZD1222 COVID-19 vaccine (dated by TCRdb to 2020 to 2023). Context from the whole study: TCR sequencing covered roughly 230 trial participants: nearly 210 given two doses of AZD1222 and 26 given two doses of MenACWY control vaccine. Trial participants were enrolled by age into subgroups of 18-55, 56-69 and 70-plus years, and roughly 150, 30 and 60 TCR-sequenced participants, respectively, were included in these subgroups.

The time point label, as the study defines it: about 28 days (+/-7) after the second vaccine dose. Because spike-specific TCR depth and breadth did not differ between the two schedules, AZD1222 recipients who got a second dose at roughly 4 weeks were pooled with those who got a second dose at roughly 12 weeks. Vaccinee samples were obtained from the UK trials COV001 and COV002, which included a single-blind randomized controlled phase 2/3 trial of AZD1222 (ChAdOx1 nCoV-19) in healthy adults. For TCRbeta chain sequencing, PBMC samples were collected from trial participants at day 0 and at day 28 after the second dose. The CDR3 regions of human TCRbeta chains were analyzed by immunosequencing. Concerning the study's data processing: TCRs in the repertoires were compared against a reference library of SARS-CoV-2-specific TCRs that had been generated with the MIRA antigen-specificity platform. Breadth was defined as the fraction of unique TCRs that were SARS-CoV-2-associated, and depth was defined as the fraction of total T cells that were SARS-CoV-2-associated. Using the MIRA data, each spike-specific TCR was mapped to the spike region that the TCR reacts to and placed in a CD4 or CD8 class. Log10-transformed breadth and depth values were compared by one-way ANOVA with Sidak's multiple comparisons tests. TCRdb re-hosts the immuneACCESS table, in-frame sequences only. Its copies lack some clones; in the studies checked, an unresolved V gene accounts for under half of them, and the cause for the rest is not known. That table supplies the V and J calls and clone size; D and trimming were determined from the DNA. For this sample there are 15,000 to 20,000 clones; 85% to 90% appear just once. The ten top clones hold about 9.5% of the sample.

What the research found in general, with its limitations: The vaccine-associated CD4 TCRs covered the entire spike protein, and the dominant responses fell in regions 160-218 and 743-854. After two AZD1222 doses, both the breadth and the depth of spike-specific TCRs were significantly higher than at day 0 and than in MenACWY recipients. Epitopes outside the regions mutated in the B.1.351 and B.1.1.7 variants were reportedly recognized by nearly half of the unique spike-specific TCRs. Participants were mostly white British, with more females than males. The authors suggested clonal diversity may have been underestimated. Only six or seven AZD1222 recipients were SARS-CoV-2 seropositive at baseline, limiting conclusions about previously exposed vaccinees. In the small 56-69-year group, the increase in depth fell short of significance, most likely because of low power. Because no day 14 peak-response samples were available, repertoires were characterized only after the peak T cell response.

The CDR3 numbers 15 residues from cysteine through phenylalanine. Of all the DNA, just the CDR3 is kept, 45 bases in frame from base 1. Trimming leaves V shorter by 1 base and J shorter by 7 bases, with the junction holding 4 bases beyond the gene matches. From a lookup of the germline V gene, CDR1 and CDR2 are LGHNA and YNFKEQ. Note on this clone: Its antigen is currently not known. No base quality values were provided; no much bigger clone lies one nucleotide off.

The input for sequencing was peripheral blood, taken 28 days after the second AZD1222 dose. The receptor chain draws on TRBV4-2 and TRBJ1-6; 7 central bases correspond to TRBD1. The clonotype originates from an adult who received the AZD1222 COVID-19 vaccine. Here is the DNA: TGTGCCAGCAGCCAAGCCGGGACAGCAAATTCACCCCTCCACTTT. Translation gives CASSQAGTANSPLHF.